This T cell receptor (beta chain) was captured in a study of CD8 T cells in ankylosing spondylitis. The CDR3 covers 17 residues. CDR1 is SGHTA, CDR2 FQGTGA, per germline. Trimming took 4 bases from V and 2 from J, leaving 18 bases between them. Each TCR beta library was made by quantitative 5'-RACE that incorporated molecular barcodes. TCRdb processed the 5' RACE reads anew with MiXCR; each CDR3 protein has one entry. The profile covers under 150,000 distinct CDR3 sequences, with approximately 9.7% appearing a single time and roughly 3.3% taken by the ten largest. This clonotype has just a few counts.

The chain has TRBV7-3 and TRBJ2-1; D is perhaps TRBD2 (6 bases). The TCR originated in a male donor with ankylosing spondylitis or in good health (not recorded which). Sequencing was carried out using blood, either unsorted or a sorted T cell fraction (not recorded which). The CDR3 loop reads CASSSQPTSSAYNEQFF. CDR3 nucleotides: TGTGCCAGCAGCTCCCAACCGACTAGTTCCGCCTACAATGAGCAGTTCTTC.